This T cell receptor beta chain was identified during a study of OX40 agonist ivuxolimab in advanced cancers. Libraries were prepared by immunoSEQ multiplex PCR; TCRdb keeps only in-frame clonotypes and omits some of them. The data contain about 68,000 clones, 85% of them seen just once; the ten biggest clones take up around 0.7%. Germline values: CDR1 SGDLS, CDR2 YYNGEE. This CDR3 is 15 amino acids long. Trimming took off 0 bases at V and 4 bases at J, with 10 bases between the two ends. This TCR was recovered from an adult with an advanced solid tumor such as melanoma, head and neck, liver or kidney cancer. This chain joins TRBV9 and TRBJ2-2; D possibly corresponds to TRBD2 (6 bases). This specimen consisted of CD4+ or CD8+ T cells sorted from blood, obtained in a trial of the OX40 agonist ivuxolimab. The CDR3: CASSVVGGSTGELFF. The CDR3 nucleotides are TGTGCCAGCAGCGTAGTGGGGGGAAGCACCGGGGAGCTGTTTTTT.